Listed below are T cell receptor beta chains from one sample, sequenced in a study of graft-versus-host responses after intestinal transplantation. The assay was immunoSEQ multiplex PCR, and TCRdb's table has in-frame clones only and misses some. The sample holds around 4,000 clones, about a fifth seen once. The starting material was alloreactive CD4+ T cells from a mixed lymphocyte reaction culture, obtained before transplantation. The receptors stem from a human patient who was an organ donor for intestinal transplantation. CDR3s include the opening cysteine and the closing phenylalanine or tryptophan. D genes are given only for firm matches. The size field is filled for only some rows; it gives once, few, many or a size class.

D	V	size	J	length	CDR3	DNA
TRBD1	TRBV2	medium-sized	TRBJ1-1	12	CASSSGQGRAFF	TGTGCCAGCAGTTCCGGACAGGGCAGGGCTTTCTTT
-	TRBV5-1	medium-sized	TRBJ1-1	13	CASSPQGNTEAFF	TGCGCCAGCAGCCCCCAGGGGAACACTGAAGCTTTCTTT
-	TRBV5-4	-	TRBJ2-2	14	CASSWGDRTGELFF	TGTGCCAGCAGCTGGGGAGACCGCACCGGGGAGCTGTTTTTT
TRBD1	TRBV10-3	-	TRBJ1-4	17	CAISPTDRARANEKLFF	TGTGCCATCAGCCCAACAGACAGGGCTCGGGCTAATGAAAAACTGTTTTTT
-	TRBV4-1	few	TRBJ2-1	12	CASSQRSGEQFF	TGCGCCAGCAGCCAGCGTAGTGGTGAGCAGTTCTTC
TRBD1	TRBV6-9	few	TRBJ1-1	15	CASSYSIRTGGRAFF	TGTGCCAGCAGTTACTCGATCCGGACAGGGGGCCGAGCTTTCTTT
TRBD1	TRBV5-6	medium-sized	TRBJ1-3	14	CASGTYTGVNTIYF	TGTGCCAGCGGGACCTATACAGGGGTAAACACCATATATTTT
TRBD1	TRBV19	-	TRBJ2-3	14	CASSHRGRTDTQYF	TGTGCCAGTAGTCACAGGGGGCGCACAGATACGCAGTATTTT
-	TRBV7-3	medium-sized	TRBJ2-3	14	CASSLAPIPDTQYF	TGTGCCAGCAGCTTAGCCCCTATTCCAGATACGCAGTATTTT
TRBD1	TRBV11-2	few	TRBJ2-2	14	CASSFNRGAGELFF	TGTGCCAGCAGCTTTAACAGGGGGGCCGGGGAGCTGTTTTTT
-	TRBV6-1	medium-sized	TRBJ2-5	12	CAAGTAGETQYF	TGTGCCGCGGGGACGGCGGGGGAGACCCAGTACTTC
TRBD1	TRBV6-5	medium-sized	TRBJ1-6	15	CASSWTGTYNSPLHF	TGTGCCAGCAGTTGGACAGGAACTTATAATTCACCCCTCCACTTT
TRBD2	TRBV11-2	-	TRBJ2-1	17	CASSLLGRGGLYNEQFF	TGTGCCAGCAGCTTATTAGGGCGGGGGGGCCTTTACAATGAGCAGTTCTTC
-	TRBV21-1	large	TRBJ1-5	18	CASSNGKRTGGSYQPQHF	TGTGCCAGCAGCAATGGAAAAAGGACAGGGGGCTCTTATCAGCCCCAGCATTTT
-	TRBV7-2	few	TRBJ1-5	18	CASSGGPVPAGGNQPQHF	TGTGCCAGCAGCGGAGGTCCCGTACCCGCTGGGGGCAATCAGCCCCAGCATTTT
-	TRBV7-2	-	TRBJ1-6	15	CASSQDQYSNSPLHF	TGCGCCAGCAGCCAAGATCAGTACAGTAATTCACCCCTCCACTTT
TRBD2	TRBV6-1	-	TRBJ2-3	18	CASSEFYGSGGLPDTQYF	TGTGCCAGCAGTGAATTTTATGGGAGCGGGGGGCTACCAGATACGCAGTATTTT
TRBD1	TRBV7-9	few	TRBJ1-1	15	CASRRRGQGGTEAFF	TGTGCCAGCAGGAGGAGGGGACAGGGAGGGACTGAAGCTTTCTTT
-	TRBV28	few	TRBJ1-1	13	CATTVILNTEAFF	TGTGCCACTACAGTGATACTCAACACTGAAGCTTTCTTT
-	TRBV5-5	medium-sized	TRBJ1-4	15	CASSITGSTNEKLFF	TGTGCCAGCAGCATTACAGGATCAACTAATGAAAAACTGTTTTTT
TRBD1	TRBV7-9	-	TRBJ2-1	16	CASSLRTGGGYNEQFF	TGTGCCAGCAGCTTACGAACAGGGGGCGGCTACAATGAGCAGTTCTTC
TRBD2	TRBV11-2	medium-sized	TRBJ2-1	14	CASSRTSGGREQFF	TGTGCCAGCAGCCGGACTAGCGGAGGACGTGAGCAGTTCTTC
-	TRBV2	medium-sized	TRBJ1-1	15	CASSEATTIGTEAFF	TGTGCCAGCAGTGAAGCCACTACGATTGGGACTGAAGCTTTCTTT
-	TRBV10-2	medium-sized	TRBJ1-5	16	CASSELGAVSNQPQHF	TGCGCCAGCAGTGAGCTGGGAGCGGTGAGCAATCAGCCCCAGCATTTT
TRBD1	TRBV2	few	TRBJ2-5	13	CASRPSGGETQYF	TGTGCCAGCAGGCCCTCAGGGGGAGAGACCCAGTACTTC
TRBD1	TRBV19	medium-sized	TRBJ1-6	14	CASSLGTGLTPLHF	TGTGCCAGTAGTCTCGGGACAGGGCTTACACCCCTCCACTTT
TRBD1	TRBV28	medium-sized	TRBJ1-4	13	CASSTGTGVELFF	TGTGCCAGCAGTACCGGGACAGGGGTTGAACTGTTTTTT
-	TRBV10-3	few	TRBJ1-5	15	CAISESRGGNQPQHF	TGTGCCATCAGTGAATCCAGGGGAGGCAATCAGCCCCAGCATTTT
TRBD1	TRBV19	-	TRBJ1-2	13	CASSGTGGYGYTF	TGTGCCAGTAGTGGGACAGGGGGCTATGGCTACACCTTC
-	TRBV5-1	-	TRBJ2-5	14	CASSLVANQETQYF	TGCGCCAGCAGCTTGGTAGCGAACCAAGAGACCCAGTACTTC
-	TRBV9	many	TRBJ1-3	17	CASSVEPQVPSGNTIYF	TGTGCCAGCAGCGTAGAACCACAGGTTCCCTCTGGAAACACCATATATTTT
TRBD1	TRBV4-1	few	TRBJ1-2	13	CASSQVGGPGYTF	TGCGCCAGCAGCCAAGTAGGGGGCCCTGGCTACACCTTC
TRBD2	TRBV28	-	TRBJ2-1	16	CASSSPSGGGINEQFF	TGTGCCAGCAGCTCCCCGAGCGGCGGGGGAATTAATGAGCAGTTCTTC
TRBD1	TRBV27	medium-sized	TRBJ2-3	16	CASTGLTTGFPDTQYF	TGTGCCAGCACCGGACTTACGACAGGGTTCCCAGATACGCAGTATTTT
-	TRBV18	medium-sized	TRBJ2-1	15	CASSPPQRSYNEQFF	TGTGCCAGCTCACCACCTCAGCGGTCCTACAATGAGCAGTTCTTC
TRBD2	TRBV15	-	TRBJ2-3	18	CATSRDLIPAGGTDTQYF	TGTGCCACCAGCAGAGATCTTATTCCAGCGGGGGGGACAGATACGCAGTATTTT
TRBD1	TRBV7-2	few	TRBJ2-5	15	CASSPQGAVGETQYF	TGTGCCAGCAGCCCGCAGGGGGCGGTAGGAGAGACCCAGTACTTC
-	TRBV4-3	medium-sized	TRBJ1-1	15	CASSQEHLMNTEAFF	TGCGCCAGCAGCCAAGAACACCTCATGAACACTGAAGCTTTCTTT
-	TRBV6-5	-	TRBJ1-6	14	CASNIGVENSPLHF	TGTGCCAGCAACATAGGGGTTGAGAATTCACCCCTCCACTTT
-	TRBV28	large	TRBJ1-4	15	CASSFEGVGDEKLFF	TGTGCCAGCAGTTTTGAAGGGGTAGGAGACGAAAAACTGTTTTTT
TRBD1	TRBV7-6	-	TRBJ2-2	16	CASSGGTGVQSGELFF	TGTGCCAGCAGCGGGGGGACAGGGGTCCAGTCCGGGGAGCTGTTTTTT
TRBD1	TRBV28	medium-sized	TRBJ1-5	16	CASSFLLGQGAQPQHF	TGTGCCAGCAGTTTTTTACTCGGACAGGGAGCTCAGCCCCAGCATTTT
-	TRBV4-3	few	TRBJ2-2	14	CASSQVDSTGELFF	TGCGCCAGCAGCCAAGTAGACAGCACCGGGGAGCTGTTTTTT
-	TRBV25-1	medium-sized	TRBJ1-4	14	CASRSQPGDEKLFF	TGTGCCAGCAGATCCCAACCGGGGGATGAAAAACTGTTTTTT
TRBD2	TRBV11-1	-	TRBJ2-1	18	CASSFTPWTSGGYNEQFF	TGTGCCAGCAGCTTTACCCCCTGGACTAGCGGGGGTTACAATGAGCAGTTCTTC
-	TRBV5-8	medium-sized	TRBJ1-2	16	CASSLVSGASNYGYTF	TGTGCCAGCAGCTTGGTCTCAGGCGCCTCAAACTATGGCTACACCTTC
TRBD1	TRBV30	few	TRBJ1-6	14	CAWMDWTGSSPLHF	TGTGCCTGGATGGACTGGACAGGGAGTTCACCCCTCCACTTT
-	TRBV6-6	-	TRBJ1-6	15	CASKAVGSYNSPLHF	TGTGCCAGCAAAGCGGTGGGCTCCTATAATTCACCCCTCCACTTT
TRBD1	TRBV5-8	medium-sized	TRBJ2-1	14	CASSWGQGWNEQFF	TGTGCCAGCAGCTGGGGACAGGGGTGGAATGAGCAGTTCTTC
TRBD1	TRBV19	-	TRBJ1-5	14	CASNRGRSNQPQHF	TGTGCCAGCAACAGGGGGCGAAGCAATCAGCCCCAGCATTTT
-	TRBV30	-	TRBJ1-4	14	CAWRAGAGPGKLFF	TGTGCCTGGAGGGCGGGGGCAGGGCCGGGGAAACTGTTTTTT
-	TRBV7-2	medium-sized	TRBJ1-2	14	CASSWTGSSYGYTF	TGTGCCAGCAGCTGGACGGGATCGAGCTATGGCTACACCTTC
TRBD1	TRBV5-1	-	TRBJ1-1	16	CASSLEVGGWGTEAFF	TGCGCCAGCAGCTTGGAGGTAGGGGGCTGGGGCACTGAAGCTTTCTTT